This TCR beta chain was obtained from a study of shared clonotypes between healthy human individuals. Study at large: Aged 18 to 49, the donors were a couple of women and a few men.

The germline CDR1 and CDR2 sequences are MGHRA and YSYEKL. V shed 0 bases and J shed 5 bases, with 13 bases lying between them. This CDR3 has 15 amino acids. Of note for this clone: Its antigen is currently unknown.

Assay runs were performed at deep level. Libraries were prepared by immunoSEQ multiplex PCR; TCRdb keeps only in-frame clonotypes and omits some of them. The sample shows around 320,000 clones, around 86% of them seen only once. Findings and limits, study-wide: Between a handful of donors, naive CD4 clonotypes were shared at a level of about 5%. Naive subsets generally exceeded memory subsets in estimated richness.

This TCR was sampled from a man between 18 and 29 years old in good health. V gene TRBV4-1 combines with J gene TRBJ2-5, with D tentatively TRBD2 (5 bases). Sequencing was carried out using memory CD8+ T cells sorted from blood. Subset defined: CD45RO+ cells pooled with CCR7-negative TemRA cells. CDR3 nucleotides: TGCGCCAGCAGCCAAGATAGGAAGCGGAGGGAGACCCAGTACTTC. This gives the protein CASSQDRKRRETQYF.